This T cell receptor beta chain was identified during a study of blood T cell repertoires in COVID-19. The wider study: Sources were T cells, B-cell-depleted T cells, or PBMCs; the material itself was cDNA or gDNA.

Produced via immunoSEQ multiplex PCR; TCRdb's table is partial and in-frame only. The sample holds a few hundred thousand clones, around 88% seen once. CDR3 size: 13 residues. Per the germline V gene, CDR1 is SGHTA and CDR2 is FQGNSA. V lost 5 bases to trimming and J lost 3 bases, with 10 bases between them. The receptor's source is a woman aged 45 to 65 with acute or convalescent COVID-19. Material: peripheral blood. The chain employs TRBV7-2 and TRBJ1-2, with D perhaps TRBD1 (6 bases). The DNA of the CDR3 is TGTGCCAGCAGCCTCCCAGGGGACTATGGCTACACCTTC. Protein sequence: CASSLPGDYGYTF.